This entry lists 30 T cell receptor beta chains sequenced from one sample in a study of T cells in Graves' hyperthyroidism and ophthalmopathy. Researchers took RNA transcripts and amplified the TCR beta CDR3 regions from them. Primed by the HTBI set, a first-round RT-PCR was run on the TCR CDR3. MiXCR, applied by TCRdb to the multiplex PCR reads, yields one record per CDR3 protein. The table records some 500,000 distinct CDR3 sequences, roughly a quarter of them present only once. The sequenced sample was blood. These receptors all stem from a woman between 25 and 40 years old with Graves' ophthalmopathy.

CDR3 loop: CASSVTSGTSGGELFF. As DNA, the CDR3 is TGTGCCAGCAGCGTGACCTCCGGGACTAGCGGCGGGGAGCTGTTTTTT. This chain connects TRBV9 to TRBJ2-2; 11 bases fit TRBD2. Germline loops: CDR1 SGDLS, CDR2 YYNGEE. J gave up 7 bases and V 2 bases, and 7 bases lay outside the gene matches. CDR3 size: 16 residues.

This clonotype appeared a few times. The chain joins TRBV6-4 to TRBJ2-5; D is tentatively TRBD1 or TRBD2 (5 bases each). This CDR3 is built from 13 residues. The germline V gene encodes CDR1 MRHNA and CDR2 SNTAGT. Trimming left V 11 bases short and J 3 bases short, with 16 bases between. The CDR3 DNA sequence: TGTGCCGAGGGTCCAGGGATGGAAGAGACCCAGTACTTC. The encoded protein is CAEGPGMEETQYF.

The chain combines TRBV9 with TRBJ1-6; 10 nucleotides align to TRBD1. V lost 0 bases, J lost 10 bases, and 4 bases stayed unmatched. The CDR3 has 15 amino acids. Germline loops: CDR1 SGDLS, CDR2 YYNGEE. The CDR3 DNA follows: TGTGCCAGCAGCGTAGTCGGGACAGGGGACTCACCCCTCCACTTT. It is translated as CASSVVGTGDSPLHF. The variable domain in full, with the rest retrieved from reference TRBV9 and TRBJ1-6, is DSGVTQTPKHLITATGQRVTLRCSPRSGDLSVYWYQQSLDQGLQFLIQYYNGEERAKGNILERFSAQQFPDLHSELNLSSLELGDSALYFCASSVVGTGDSPLHFGNGTRLTVT.

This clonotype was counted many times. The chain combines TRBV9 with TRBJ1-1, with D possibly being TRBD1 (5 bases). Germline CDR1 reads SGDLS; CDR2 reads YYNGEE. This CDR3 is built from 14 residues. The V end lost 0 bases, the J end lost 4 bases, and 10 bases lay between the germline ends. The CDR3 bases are TGTGCCAGCAGCGTAGAACCTAGGGGCACTGAAGCTTTCTTT. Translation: CASSVEPRGTEAFF.

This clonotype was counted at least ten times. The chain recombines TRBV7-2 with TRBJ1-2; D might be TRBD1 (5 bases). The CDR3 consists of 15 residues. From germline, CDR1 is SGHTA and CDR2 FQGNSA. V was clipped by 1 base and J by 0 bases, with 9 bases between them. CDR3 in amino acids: CASSLVQGANYGYTF. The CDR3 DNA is TGTGCCAGCAGCTTAGTCCAGGGAGCTAACTATGGCTACACCTTC. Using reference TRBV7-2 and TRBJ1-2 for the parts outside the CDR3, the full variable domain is GAGVSQSPSNKVTEKGKDVELRCDPISGHTALYWYRQSLGQGLEFLIYFQGNSAPDKSGLPSDRFSAERTGGSVSTLTIQRTQQEDSAVYLCASSLVQGANYGYTFGSGTRLTVV.

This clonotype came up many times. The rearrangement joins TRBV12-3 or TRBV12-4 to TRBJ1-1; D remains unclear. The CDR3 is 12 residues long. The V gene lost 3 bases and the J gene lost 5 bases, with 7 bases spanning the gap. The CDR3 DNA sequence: TGTGCCAGCAGTTTTGTCCTGACTGAAGCTTTCTTT. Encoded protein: CASSFVLTEAFF.

In nucleotides, the CDR3 is TGTGCCAGCAGTTCCCTCGGGATCCTAGGGACCCAGTACTTC. It yields the protein CASSSLGILGTQYF. This rearrangement joins TRBV28 to TRBJ2-5; the D gene is possibly TRBD2 (5 bases). V lost 4 bases, J lost 7 bases, and 16 bases lay in between. This CDR3 contains 14 residues. Germline assignment: CDR1 MDHEN and CDR2 SYDVKM.

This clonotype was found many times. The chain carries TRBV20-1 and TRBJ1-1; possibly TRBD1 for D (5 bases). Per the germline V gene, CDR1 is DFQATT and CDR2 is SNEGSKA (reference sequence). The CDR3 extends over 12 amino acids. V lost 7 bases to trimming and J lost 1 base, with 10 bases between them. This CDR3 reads CSVWDSNTEAFF. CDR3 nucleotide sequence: TGCAGTGTTTGGGACTCGAACACTGAAGCTTTCTTT.

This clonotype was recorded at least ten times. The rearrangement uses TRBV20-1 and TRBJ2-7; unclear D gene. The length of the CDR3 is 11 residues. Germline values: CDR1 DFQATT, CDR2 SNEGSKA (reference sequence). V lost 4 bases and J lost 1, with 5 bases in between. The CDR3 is CSATGSYEQYF. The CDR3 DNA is TGCAGTGCTACCGGATCCTACGAGCAGTACTTC.

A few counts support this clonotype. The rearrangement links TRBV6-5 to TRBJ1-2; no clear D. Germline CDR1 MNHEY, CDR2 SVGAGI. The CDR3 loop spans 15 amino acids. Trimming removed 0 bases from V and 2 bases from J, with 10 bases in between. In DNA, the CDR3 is TGTGCCAGCAGTTACTCGTCAAGGCGCAACTATGGCTACACCTTC. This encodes CASSYSSRRNYGYTF.

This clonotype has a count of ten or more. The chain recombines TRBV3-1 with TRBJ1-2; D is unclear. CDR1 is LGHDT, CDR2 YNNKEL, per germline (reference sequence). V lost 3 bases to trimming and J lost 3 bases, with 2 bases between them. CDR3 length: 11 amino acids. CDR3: CASSHHYGYTF. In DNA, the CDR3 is TGTGCCAGCAGCCACCACTATGGCTACACCTTC. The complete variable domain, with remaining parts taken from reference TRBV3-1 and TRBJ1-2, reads DTAVSQTPKYLVTQMGNDKSIKCEQNLGHDTMYWYKQDSKKFLKIMFSYNNKELIINETVPNRFSPKSPDKAHLNLHINSLELGDSAVYFCASSHHYGYTFGSGTRLTVV.

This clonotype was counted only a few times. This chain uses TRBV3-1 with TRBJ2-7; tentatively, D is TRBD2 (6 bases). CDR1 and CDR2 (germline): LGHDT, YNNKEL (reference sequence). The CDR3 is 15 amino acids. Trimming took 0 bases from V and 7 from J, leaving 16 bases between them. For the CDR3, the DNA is TGTGCCAGCAGCCAAGATTTCGGAGGGGCGGGGGAGCAGTACTTC. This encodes CASSQDFGGAGEQYF.

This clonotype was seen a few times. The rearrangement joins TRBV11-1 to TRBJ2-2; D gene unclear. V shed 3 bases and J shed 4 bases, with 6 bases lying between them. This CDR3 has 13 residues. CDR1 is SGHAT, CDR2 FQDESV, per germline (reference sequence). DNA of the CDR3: TGTGCCAGCAGCTTGTTTGCCACCGGGGAGCTGTTTTTT. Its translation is CASSLFATGELFF.

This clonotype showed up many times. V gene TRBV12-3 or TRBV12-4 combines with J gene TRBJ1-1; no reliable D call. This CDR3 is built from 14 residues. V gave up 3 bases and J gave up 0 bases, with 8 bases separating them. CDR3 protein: CASSFGFMNTEAFF. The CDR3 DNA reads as TGTGCCAGCAGTTTCGGGTTCATGAACACTGAAGCTTTCTTT.

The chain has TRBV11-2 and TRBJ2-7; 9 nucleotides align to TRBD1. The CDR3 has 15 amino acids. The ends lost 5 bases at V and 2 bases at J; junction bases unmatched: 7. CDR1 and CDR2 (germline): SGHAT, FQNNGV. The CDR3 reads CASSTGGTNPYEQYF. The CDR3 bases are TGTGCCAGCAGCACAGGGGGCACGAACCCCTACGAGCAGTACTTC.

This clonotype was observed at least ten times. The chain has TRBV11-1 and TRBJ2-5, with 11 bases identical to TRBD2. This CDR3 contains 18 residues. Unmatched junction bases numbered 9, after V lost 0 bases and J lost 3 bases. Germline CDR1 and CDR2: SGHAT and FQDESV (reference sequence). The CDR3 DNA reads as TGTGCCAGCAGCTTAGCGTGGGGACTAGCGGAACCAAAAGAGACCCAGTACTTC. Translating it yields CASSLAWGLAEPKETQYF.

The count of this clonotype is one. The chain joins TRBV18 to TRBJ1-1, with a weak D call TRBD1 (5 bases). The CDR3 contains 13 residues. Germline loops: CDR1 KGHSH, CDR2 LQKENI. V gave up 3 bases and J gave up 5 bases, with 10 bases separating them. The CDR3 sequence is CASSPVTATEAFF. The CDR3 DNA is TGTGCCAGCTCACCCGTGACAGCTACTGAAGCTTTCTTT.

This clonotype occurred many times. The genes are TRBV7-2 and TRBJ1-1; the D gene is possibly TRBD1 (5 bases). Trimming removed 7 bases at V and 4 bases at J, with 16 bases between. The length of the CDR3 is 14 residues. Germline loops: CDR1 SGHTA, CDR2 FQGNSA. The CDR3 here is CASNTGGGFTEAFF. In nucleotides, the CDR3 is TGTGCCAGCAACACCGGGGGGGGGTTCACTGAAGCTTTCTTT.

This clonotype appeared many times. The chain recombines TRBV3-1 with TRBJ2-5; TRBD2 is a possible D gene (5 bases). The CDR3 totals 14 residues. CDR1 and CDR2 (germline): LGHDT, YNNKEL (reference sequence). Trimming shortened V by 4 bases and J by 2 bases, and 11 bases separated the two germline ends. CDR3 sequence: CASSPDWSQETQYF. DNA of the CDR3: TGTGCCAGCAGCCCGGACTGGTCTCAAGAGACCCAGTACTTC.

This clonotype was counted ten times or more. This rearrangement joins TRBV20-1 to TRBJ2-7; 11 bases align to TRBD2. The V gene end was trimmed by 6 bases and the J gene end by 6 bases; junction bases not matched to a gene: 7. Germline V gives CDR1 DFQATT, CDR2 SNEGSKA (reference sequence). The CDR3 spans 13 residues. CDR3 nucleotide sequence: TGCAGTGCCGCGACTAGCGGGGCTGCCGAGCAGTACTTC. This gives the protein CSAATSGAAEQYF.

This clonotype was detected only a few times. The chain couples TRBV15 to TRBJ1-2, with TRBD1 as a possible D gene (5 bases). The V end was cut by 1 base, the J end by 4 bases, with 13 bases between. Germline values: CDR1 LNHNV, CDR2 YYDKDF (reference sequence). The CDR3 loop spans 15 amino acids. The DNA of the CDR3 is TGTGCCACCAGCAGAGTACGGGGAGGGACCTATGGCTACACCTTC. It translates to CATSRVRGGTYGYTF.

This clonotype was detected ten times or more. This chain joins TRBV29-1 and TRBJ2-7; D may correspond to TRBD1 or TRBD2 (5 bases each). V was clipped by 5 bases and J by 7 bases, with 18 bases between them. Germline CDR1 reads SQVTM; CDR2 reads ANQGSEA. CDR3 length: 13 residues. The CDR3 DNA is TGCAGCGTTCAAGGGGTCCGGGAATGGGAGCAGTACTTC. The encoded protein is CSVQGVREWEQYF.

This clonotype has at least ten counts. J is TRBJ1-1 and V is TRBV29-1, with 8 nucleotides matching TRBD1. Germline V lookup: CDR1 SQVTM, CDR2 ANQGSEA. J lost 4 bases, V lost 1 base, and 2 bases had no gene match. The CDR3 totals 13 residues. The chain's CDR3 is CSVEGTGGTEAFF. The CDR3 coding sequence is TGCAGCGTTGAAGGTACAGGGGGCACTGAAGCTTTCTTT.

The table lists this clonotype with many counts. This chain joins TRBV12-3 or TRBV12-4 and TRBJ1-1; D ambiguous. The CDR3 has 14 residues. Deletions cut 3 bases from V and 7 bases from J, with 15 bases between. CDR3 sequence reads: CASSFRRSASEAFF. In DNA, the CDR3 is TGTGCCAGCAGTTTCCGGAGATCGGCTAGTGAAGCTTTCTTT.

The CDR3, as DNA: TGTGCCAGCAGTCACCTCTCCTACGAGCAGTACTTC. Residues: CASSHLSYEQYF. This chain joins TRBV28 and TRBJ2-7; D uncertain. The CDR3 is 12 residues long. Trimming removed 5 bases from V and 0 bases from J, with 5 bases in between. From germline, CDR1 is MDHEN and CDR2 SYDVKM.

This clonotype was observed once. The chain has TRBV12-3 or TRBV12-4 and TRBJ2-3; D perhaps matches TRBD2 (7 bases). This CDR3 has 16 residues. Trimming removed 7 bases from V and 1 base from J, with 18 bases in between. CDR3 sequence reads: CASTWGGAPRTDTQYF. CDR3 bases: TGTGCCAGCACCTGGGGGGGGGCGCCCCGCACAGATACGCAGTATTTT.

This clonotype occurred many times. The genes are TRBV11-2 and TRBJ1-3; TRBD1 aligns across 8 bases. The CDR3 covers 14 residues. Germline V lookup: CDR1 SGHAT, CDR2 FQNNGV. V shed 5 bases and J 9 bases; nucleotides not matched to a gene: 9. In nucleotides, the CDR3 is TGTGCCAGCAGCCCCGTCCGGGACAGGCGCACCATATATTTT. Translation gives CASSPVRDRRTIYF.

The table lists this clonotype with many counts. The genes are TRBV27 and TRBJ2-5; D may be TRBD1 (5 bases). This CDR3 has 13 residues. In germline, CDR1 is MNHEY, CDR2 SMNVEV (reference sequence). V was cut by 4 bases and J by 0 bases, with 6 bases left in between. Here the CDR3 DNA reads TGTGCCAGCAGTTGGACACACCAAGAGACCCAGTACTTC. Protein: CASSWTHQETQYF.

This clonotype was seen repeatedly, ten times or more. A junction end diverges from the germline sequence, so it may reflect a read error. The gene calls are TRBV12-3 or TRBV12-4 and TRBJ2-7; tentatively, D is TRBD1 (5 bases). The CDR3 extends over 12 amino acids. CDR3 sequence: CASSLTAYEQYF. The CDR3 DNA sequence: TGCGCCAGCAGCTTGACAGCCTACGAGCAGTACTTC.

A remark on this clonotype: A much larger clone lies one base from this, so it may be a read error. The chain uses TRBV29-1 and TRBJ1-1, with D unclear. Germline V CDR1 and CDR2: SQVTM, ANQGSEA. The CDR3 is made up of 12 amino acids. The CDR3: CSGSRENTESFF. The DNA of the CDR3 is TGCAGCGGAAGCCGGGAGAACACTGAATCTTTCTTT.